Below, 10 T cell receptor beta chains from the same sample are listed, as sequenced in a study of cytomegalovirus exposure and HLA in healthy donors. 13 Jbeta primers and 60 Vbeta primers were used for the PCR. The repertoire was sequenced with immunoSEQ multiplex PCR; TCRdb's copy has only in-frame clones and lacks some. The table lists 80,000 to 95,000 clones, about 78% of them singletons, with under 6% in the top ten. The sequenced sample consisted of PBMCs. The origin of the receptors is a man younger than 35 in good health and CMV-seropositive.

CDR3 region: CASSPILTMGGIEQYF. The CDR3 nucleotides read TGCGCCAGCAGCCCAATCTTGACTATGGGAGGGATCGAGCAGTACTTC. The V gene is TRBV5-1, the J gene TRBJ2-7, with TRBD2 matching over 7 bases. Germline V lookup: CDR1 SGHRS, CDR2 YFSETQ. With 4 bases clipped from V and 6 bases from J, the junction kept 16 bases outside the gene matches. This CDR3 contains 16 residues.

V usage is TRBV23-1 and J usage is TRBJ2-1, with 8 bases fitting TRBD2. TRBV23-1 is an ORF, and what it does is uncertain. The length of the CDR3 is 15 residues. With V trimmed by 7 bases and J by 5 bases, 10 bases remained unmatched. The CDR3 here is CASNQRGGNNNEQFF. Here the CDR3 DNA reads TGCGCCAGCAACCAACGGGGGGGGAACAACAATGAGCAGTTCTTC.

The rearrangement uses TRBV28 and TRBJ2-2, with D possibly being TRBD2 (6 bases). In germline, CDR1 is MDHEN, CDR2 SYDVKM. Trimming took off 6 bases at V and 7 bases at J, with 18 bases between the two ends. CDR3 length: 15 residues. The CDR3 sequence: CASSRPAGLDGELFF. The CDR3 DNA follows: TGTGCCAGCAGCCGACCCGCGGGGCTGGACGGGGAGCTGTTTTTT. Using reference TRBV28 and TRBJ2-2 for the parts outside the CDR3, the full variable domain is DVKVTQSSRYLVKRTGEKVFLECVQDMDHENMFWYRQDPGLGLRLIYFSYDVKMKEKGDIPEGYSVSREKKERFSLILESASTNQTSMYLCASSRPAGLDGELFFGEGSRLTVL.

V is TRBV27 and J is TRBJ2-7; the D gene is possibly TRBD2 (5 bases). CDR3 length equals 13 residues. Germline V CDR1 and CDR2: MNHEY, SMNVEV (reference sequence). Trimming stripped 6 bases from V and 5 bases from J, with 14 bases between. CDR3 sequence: CASRRAPQHEQYF. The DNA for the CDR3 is TGTGCCAGCAGGCGGGCTCCGCAACACGAGCAGTACTTC.

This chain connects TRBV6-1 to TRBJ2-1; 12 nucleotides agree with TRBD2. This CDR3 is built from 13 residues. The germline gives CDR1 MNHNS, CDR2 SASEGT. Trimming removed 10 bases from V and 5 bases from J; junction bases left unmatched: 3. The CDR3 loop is CATGLAGNNEQFF. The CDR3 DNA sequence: TGTGCCACCGGACTAGCGGGAAACAATGAGCAGTTCTTC.

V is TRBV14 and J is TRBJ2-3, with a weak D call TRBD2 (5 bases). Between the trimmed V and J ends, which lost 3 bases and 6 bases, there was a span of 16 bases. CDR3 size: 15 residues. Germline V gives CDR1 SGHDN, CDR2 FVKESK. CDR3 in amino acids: CASSQGSTLGDTQYF. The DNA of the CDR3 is TGTGCCAGCAGCCAGGGGAGTACTCTGGGGGATACGCAGTATTTT.

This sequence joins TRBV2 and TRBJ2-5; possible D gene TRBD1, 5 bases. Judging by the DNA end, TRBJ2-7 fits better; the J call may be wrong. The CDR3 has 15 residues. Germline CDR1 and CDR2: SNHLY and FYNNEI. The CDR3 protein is CASSVLGVNSYEQYF. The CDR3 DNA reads TGTGCCAGCAGTGTATTAGGGGTTAACTCCTACGAGCAGTACTTC.

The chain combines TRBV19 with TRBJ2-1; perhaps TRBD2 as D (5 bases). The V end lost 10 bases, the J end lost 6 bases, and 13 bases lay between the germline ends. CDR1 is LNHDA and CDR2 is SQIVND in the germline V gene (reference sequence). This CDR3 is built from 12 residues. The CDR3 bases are TGTGCCACAGGAGGCTACGTCAATGAGCAGTTCTTC. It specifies CATGGYVNEQFF. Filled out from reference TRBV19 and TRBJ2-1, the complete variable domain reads DGGITQSPKYLFRKEGQNVTLSCEQNLNHDAMYWYRQDPGQGLRLIYYSQIVNDFQKGDIAEGYSVSREKKESFPLTVTSAQKNPTAFYLCATGGYVNEQFFGPGTRLTVL.

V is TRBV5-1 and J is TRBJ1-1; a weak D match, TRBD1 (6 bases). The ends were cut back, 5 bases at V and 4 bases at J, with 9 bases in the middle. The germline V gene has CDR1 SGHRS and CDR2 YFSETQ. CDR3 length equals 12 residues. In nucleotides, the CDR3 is TGCGCCAGCAGGGGGGCGCGCACTGAAGCTTTCTTT. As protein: CASRGARTEAFF.

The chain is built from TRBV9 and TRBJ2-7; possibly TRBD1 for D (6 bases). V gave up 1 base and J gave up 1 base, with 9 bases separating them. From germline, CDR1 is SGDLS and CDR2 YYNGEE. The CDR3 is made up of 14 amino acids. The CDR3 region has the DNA TGTGCCAGCAGCGTATCAGGGGCATCCTACGAGCAGTACTTC. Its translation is CASSVSGASYEQYF.